Listed below are T cell receptor beta chains from one sample, sequenced in a study of a mutant IDH1 vaccine in newly diagnosed glioma. These receptors lack a known antigen. Here immunoSEQ multiplex PCR was the method, and the copy in TCRdb shows in-frame clones only, minus some. There are 60,000 to 85,000 clones in the sample; about 85% occur only once, and over 0.7% lies in the top ten. The sample in question was PBMCs, obtained from a glioma patient whose treatment included an IDH1 peptide vaccine. The source of these receptors is a woman in her fifties or sixties with glioma. The CDR3 runs from the conserved cysteine through the conserved F or W. Only some rows state a clone size, as once, few, many or a class for expanded clones.

v_gene: TRBV27
j_gene: TRBJ1-5
abundance: -
CDR3aa: CASSLAGRGNQPQHF

v_gene: TRBV28
j_gene: TRBJ2-2
abundance: -
CDR3aa: CASSLVSGSTGELFF

v_gene: TRBV30
j_gene: TRBJ2-3
abundance: -
CDR3aa: CAWTPPTTDTQYF

v_gene: TRBV5-1
j_gene: TRBJ2-1
abundance: -
CDR3aa: CASSLGQGAYNEQFF

v_gene: TRBV29-1
j_gene: TRBJ2-1
abundance: -
CDR3aa: CSVPFLRGYEQFF

v_gene: TRBV29-1
j_gene: TRBJ2-7
abundance: -
CDR3aa: CSVEDRDSPYEQYF

v_gene: TRBV19
j_gene: TRBJ1-3
abundance: -
CDR3aa: CASSNPGYSGNTIYF

v_gene: TRBV30
j_gene: TRBJ2-7
abundance: -
CDR3aa: CACYGLAGDYEQYF

v_gene: TRBV15
j_gene: TRBJ1-5
abundance: -
CDR3aa: CATSRQGSVQPQHF

v_gene: TRBV4-1
j_gene: TRBJ2-1
abundance: -
CDR3aa: CASSQSRVPYNEQFF

v_gene: TRBV9
j_gene: TRBJ1-1
abundance: few
CDR3aa: CASRKGTGNTEAFF

v_gene: TRBV6-4
j_gene: TRBJ2-7
abundance: -
CDR3aa: CASSTRTSGRSYEQYF

v_gene: TRBV5-1
j_gene: TRBJ2-2
abundance: -
CDR3aa: CASSLGIGRGNTGELFF

v_gene: TRBV28
j_gene: TRBJ2-5
abundance: -
CDR3aa: CASSPTLAKTQYF

v_gene: TRBV25-1
j_gene: TRBJ2-4
abundance: -
CDR3aa: CASAVSDIQYF

v_gene: TRBV7-3
j_gene: TRBJ2-1
abundance: -
CDR3aa: CASIPLGTYSYNEQFF

v_gene: TRBV15
j_gene: TRBJ2-7
abundance: -
CDR3aa: CATSRAPHRDRGSEQYF

v_gene: TRBV7-3
j_gene: TRBJ2-1
abundance: -
CDR3aa: CASSLAAYNNEQFF

v_gene: TRBV11-1
j_gene: TRBJ2-1
abundance: once
CDR3aa: CASSLVVAGGPPYNEQFF

v_gene: TRBV7-9
j_gene: TRBJ2-5
abundance: -
CDR3aa: CASSPSQKTQYF

v_gene: TRBV6-5
j_gene: TRBJ1-2
abundance: -
CDR3aa: CASTNGEGVYGYTF

v_gene: TRBV5-6
j_gene: TRBJ2-5
abundance: -
CDR3aa: CASSLETAGPSQETQYF

v_gene: TRBV27
j_gene: TRBJ2-7
abundance: -
CDR3aa: CASSSLTGAYEQYF

v_gene: TRBV19
j_gene: TRBJ2-1
abundance: once
CDR3aa: CASKTFTGDKRNEQFF